A single sample is the source of the 14 T cell receptor beta chains below, sequenced in a study of cytomegalovirus exposure and HLA in healthy donors. The PCR made use of 60 Vbeta and 13 Jbeta primers. The repertoire was sequenced with immunoSEQ multiplex PCR; TCRdb's copy has only in-frame clones and lacks some. This repertoire shows fewer than 120,000 clones, over 65% found once; its top ten account for 1.3%. Sequenced material: PBMCs. The origin of the receptors is a woman aged 25 to 39 in good health and CMV-seronegative.

This chain joins TRBV30 and TRBJ2-1; D possibly corresponds to TRBD1 (5 bases). Germline V lookup: CDR1 GTSNPN, CDR2 SVGIG (reference sequence). V was shortened by 3 bases and J by 5 bases, with 5 bases between the two germline ends. The CDR3 consists of 11 residues. CDR3 DNA sequence: TGTGCCTGGAGGGACAACAATGAGCAGTTCTTC. This sequence encodes CAWRDNNEQFF.

The chain is built from TRBV7-2 and TRBJ2-2; tentatively, D is TRBD2 (7 bases). From germline, CDR1 is SGHTA and CDR2 FQGNSA. CDR3 length: 15 residues. V lost 2 bases, J lost 7 bases, and 14 bases lay in between. CDR3 region: CASSLPGGRGGELFF. The CDR3 DNA sequence: TGTGCCAGCAGCTTACCCGGGGGGCGGGGCGGGGAGCTGTTTTTT.

This chain joins TRBV28 and TRBJ2-5; perhaps TRBD2 as D (7 bases). The ends were cut back, 3 bases at V and 5 bases at J, with 10 bases in the middle. Looked up from germline, CDR1 is MDHEN and CDR2 is SYDVKM. The CDR3 runs 13 residues. DNA of the CDR3: TGTGCCAGCAGTTTCGGGGGGCTGGAGACCCAGTACTTC. As protein: CASSFGGLETQYF.

This rearrangement joins TRBV19 to TRBJ2-1; D is unclear. The CDR3 has 14 residues. Trimming stripped 6 bases from V and 0 bases from J, with 9 bases between. The germline gives CDR1 LNHDA, CDR2 SQIVND (reference sequence). Here the CDR3 reads CASSGLSSYNEQFF. The CDR3 region has the DNA TGTGCCAGTAGCGGTCTTAGCTCCTACAATGAGCAGTTCTTC.

This clone was detected ten times or more. The V and J genes are TRBV19 and TRBJ1-2; 7 bases align to TRBD1. Trimming at V came to 8 bases and at J to 8 bases, leaving 8 bases not matched to a gene. Per the germline V gene, CDR1 is LNHDA and CDR2 is SQIVND (reference sequence). The CDR3 totals 12 residues. The CDR3 DNA reads TGTGCCAGTTATGACAGGGTCGGGGGCTACACCTTC. Its protein product is CASYDRVGGYTF.

This clone was seen only a few times. The chain employs TRBV6-1 and TRBJ2-3; possible D gene TRBD2, 5 bases. CDR1 MNHNS and CDR2 SASEGT come from the germline V gene. This CDR3 comprises 15 residues. The ends were cut back, 2 bases at V and 0 bases at J, with 9 bases in the middle. CDR3 sequence reads: CASSEISASTDTQYF. The CDR3, as DNA: TGTGCCAGCAGTGAAATTAGCGCTAGCACAGATACGCAGTATTTT.

V and J are TRBV7-9 and TRBJ2-3, with 10 bases identical to TRBD2. Germline assignment: CDR1 SEHNR and CDR2 FQNEAQ (reference sequence). The V and J ends lost 1 base and 3 bases, in that order; junction bases with no gene match: 4. The CDR3 has 16 residues. DNA of the CDR3: TGTGCCAGCAGCTTAGTGGGTAGCGGGAGGACAGATACGCAGTATTTT. Translating it yields CASSLVGSGRTDTQYF.

This clone was counted only a few times. The rearrangement links TRBV7-2 to TRBJ2-7, with 14 positions matching TRBD2. The junction had 6 bases not matched to a gene; V was cut back by 1 base and J by 10 bases. This CDR3 region has 15 residues. Per germline, CDR1 SGHTA and CDR2 FQGNSA. In DNA form, the CDR3 reads TGTGCCAGCAGCTTAGGGGGACTAGCGGGAGACGTCCAGTACTTC. It encodes CASSLGGLAGDVQYF. Drawing the rest from reference TRBV7-2 and TRBJ2-7, the complete variable domain is GAGVSQSPSNKVTEKGKDVELRCDPISGHTALYWYRQSLGQGLEFLIYFQGNSAPDKSGLPSDRFSAERTGGSVSTLTIQRTQQEDSAVYLCASSLGGLAGDVQYFGPGTRLTVT.

The genes are TRBV29-1 and TRBJ1-2, with D possibly being TRBD1 (6 bases). V lost 3 bases and J 4 bases, leaving 15 bases between the germline ends. This CDR3 region has 14 residues. The germline V gene encodes CDR1 SQVTM and CDR2 ANQGSEA. CDR3 sequence: CSVDTRGGGYGYTF. CDR3 bases: TGCAGCGTTGACACCAGGGGTGGAGGCTATGGCTACACCTTC.

The chain carries TRBV30 and TRBJ2-3; 8 positions agree with TRBD2. J lost 5 bases, V lost 2 bases, and 9 bases had no gene match. This CDR3 contains 15 residues. Germline V gene data show CDR1 as GTSNPN and CDR2 as SVGIG (reference sequence). The DNA for the CDR3 is TGTGCCTGGAGTTCGGGACTAGGCCTGAGAGATACGCAGTATTTT. Amino acids: CAWSSGLGLRDTQYF.

The rearrangement uses TRBV9 and TRBJ2-7; D call uncertain. Germline V gene lookup returns CDR1 SGDLS and CDR2 YYNGEE. The CDR3 is made up of 14 amino acids. V lost 3 bases, J lost 3 bases, and 13 bases lay in between. CDR3 residues: CASSADIDFYEQYF. The DNA of the CDR3 is TGTGCCAGCAGCGCCGACATAGATTTCTACGAGCAGTACTTC.

V and J are TRBV27 and TRBJ1-5; no clear D gene. Germline V gene sequence: CDR1 MNHEY, CDR2 SMNVEV (reference sequence). The CDR3 spans 15 residues. V was clipped by 4 bases and J by 3 bases, with 13 bases between them. In DNA form, the CDR3 reads TGTGCCAGCAGTTCCCTAGCCAGCCTCAATCAGCCCCAGCATTTT. It translates to CASSSLASLNQPQHF.

The chain carries TRBV6-1 and TRBJ1-2; D unresolved. Trimming left V 0 bases short and J 6 bases short, with 14 bases between. The CDR3 has 15 amino acids. Germline values: CDR1 MNHNS, CDR2 SASEGT. In DNA, the CDR3 is TGTGCCAGCAGTGAAGCGGCGGCGGGTTATAATGGCTACACCTTC. Protein: CASSEAAAGYNGYTF.

The chain joins TRBV7-3 to TRBJ2-1; the match to TRBD2 covers 10 bases. V lost 5 bases and J lost 8; bases outside the gene matches: 12. This CDR3 has 16 residues. The germline V gene encodes CDR1 SGHTA and CDR2 FQGTGA. CDR3 in DNA: TGTGCCAGCAGCCCTTTACTAGCGGGGAGTCGGGATGAGCAGTTCTTC. Translated, it gives CASSPLLAGSRDEQFF.